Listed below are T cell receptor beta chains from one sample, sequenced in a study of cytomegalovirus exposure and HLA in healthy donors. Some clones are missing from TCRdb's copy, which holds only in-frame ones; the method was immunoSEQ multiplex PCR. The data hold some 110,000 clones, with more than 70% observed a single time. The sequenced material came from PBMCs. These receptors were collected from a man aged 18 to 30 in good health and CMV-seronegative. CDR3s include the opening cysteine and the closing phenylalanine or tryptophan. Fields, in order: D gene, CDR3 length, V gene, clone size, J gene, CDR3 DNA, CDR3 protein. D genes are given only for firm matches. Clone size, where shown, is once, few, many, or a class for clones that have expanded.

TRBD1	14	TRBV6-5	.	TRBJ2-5	TGTGCCAGCAGACAGGGGTTGGGCCAAGAGACCCAGTACTTC	CASRQGLGQETQYF
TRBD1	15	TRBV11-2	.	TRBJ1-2	TGTGCCAGCAGCTTAGAGCCGGGACAGCTCTATGGCTACACCTTC	CASSLEPGQLYGYTF
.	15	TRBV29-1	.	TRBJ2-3	TGCAGCGGCTCGACACATCCGGGGAGCTCAGATACGCAGTATTTT	CSGSTHPGSSDTQYF
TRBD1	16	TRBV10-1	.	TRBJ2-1	TGCGCCAGCAGTGATCTACAGGGGGCGGTCGACAATGAGCAGTTCTTC	CASSDLQGAVDNEQFF
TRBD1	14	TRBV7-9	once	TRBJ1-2	TGTGCCAGCAGCTCCAACAGGGGACGTTATGGCTACACCTTC	CASSSNRGRYGYTF
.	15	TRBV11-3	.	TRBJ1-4	TGTGCCAGCAGCCGAAGGGACACTCCTAATGAAAAACTGTTTTTT	CASSRRDTPNEKLFF
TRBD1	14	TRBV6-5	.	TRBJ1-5	TGTGCCAGCAGGTACAGGGGGCGCAATCAGCCCCAGCATTTT	CASRYRGRNQPQHF
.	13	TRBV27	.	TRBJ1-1	TGTGCCAGCAGAGGGGCCTACCTCACTGAAGCTTTCTTT	CASRGAYLTEAFF
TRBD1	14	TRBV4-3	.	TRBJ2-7	TGCGCCAGCAGCCAAGTTGGACAGGGCAGCGAGCAGTACTTC	CASSQVGQGSEQYF
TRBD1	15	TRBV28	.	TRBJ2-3	TGTGCCAGCAGCACATGGACAGGGGACACAGATACGCAGTATTTT	CASSTWTGDTDTQYF
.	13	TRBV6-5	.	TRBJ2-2	TGTGCCAGCAACCGGTTCCGGTCCGGGGAGCTGTTTTTT	CASNRFRSGELFF
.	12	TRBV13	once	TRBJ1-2	TGTGCCAGCAGTACACAGGGCTATGGCTACACCTTC	CASSTQGYGYTF
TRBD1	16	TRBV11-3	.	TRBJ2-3	TGTGCCAGCAGCTCGCACGGACAGGGGGTTGCAGATACGCAGTATTTT	CASSSHGQGVADTQYF
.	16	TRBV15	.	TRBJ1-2	TGTGCCACCAGCAGAGATTGGGAAGGGAGACGTGGCGGCTACACCTTC	CATSRDWEGRRGGYTF
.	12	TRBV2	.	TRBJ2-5	TGTGCCAGCAGTCGGGGAGAAGAGACCCAGTACTTC	CASSRGEETQYF
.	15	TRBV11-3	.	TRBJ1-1	TGTGCCAGCAGCTTGTCAGGGCTGGATGGCACTGAAGCTTTCTTT	CASSLSGLDGTEAFF
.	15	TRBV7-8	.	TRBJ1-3	TGTGCCAGCAGCTTATTCAGGGCGCCTGGAAACACCATATATTTT	CASSLFRAPGNTIYF
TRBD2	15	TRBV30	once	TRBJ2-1	TGTGCCTGGAGTAAACTAGCGGGGGTCTACAATGAGCAGTTCTTC	CAWSKLAGVYNEQFF
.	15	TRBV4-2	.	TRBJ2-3	TGTGCCAGCAGCCCCCCTTCACTAGGAAGGGATACGCAGTATTTT	CASSPPSLGRDTQYF
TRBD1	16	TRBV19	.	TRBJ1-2	TGTGCCAGTAGTGACCCCGGGACAGGGGGTGTCTATGGCTACACCTTC	CASSDPGTGGVYGYTF
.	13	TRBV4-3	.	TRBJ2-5	TGCGCCAGCAGCCAAGGAATCAGGGAGACCCAGTACTTC	CASSQGIRETQYF
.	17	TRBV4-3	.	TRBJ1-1	TGCGCCAGCAGCCAAAGGGGGGGAGGGACCCAGAACACTGAAGCTTTCTTT	CASSQRGGGTQNTEAFF
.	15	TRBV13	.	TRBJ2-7	TGTGCCAGCAGCTTCTCGGGACTGGACTCCTACGAGCAGTACTTC	CASSFSGLDSYEQYF
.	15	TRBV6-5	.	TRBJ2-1	TGTGCCAGCCATTTCGGGCTAGCGACTTACAATGAGCAGTTCTTC	CASHFGLATYNEQFF
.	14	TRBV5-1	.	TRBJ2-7	TGCGCCAGCAGCGCCGGCGGGACCACCTACGAGCAGTACTTC	CASSAGGTTYEQYF
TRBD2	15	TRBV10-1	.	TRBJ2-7	TGCGCCAGCAGTGAGTCTCCGGGGGGTTCGTACGAGCAGTACTTC	CASSESPGGSYEQYF
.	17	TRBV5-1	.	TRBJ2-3	TGCGCCAGCAAGTTTAGTTACTCGATAGGGGTCCCAGATACGCAGTATTTT	CASKFSYSIGVPDTQYF